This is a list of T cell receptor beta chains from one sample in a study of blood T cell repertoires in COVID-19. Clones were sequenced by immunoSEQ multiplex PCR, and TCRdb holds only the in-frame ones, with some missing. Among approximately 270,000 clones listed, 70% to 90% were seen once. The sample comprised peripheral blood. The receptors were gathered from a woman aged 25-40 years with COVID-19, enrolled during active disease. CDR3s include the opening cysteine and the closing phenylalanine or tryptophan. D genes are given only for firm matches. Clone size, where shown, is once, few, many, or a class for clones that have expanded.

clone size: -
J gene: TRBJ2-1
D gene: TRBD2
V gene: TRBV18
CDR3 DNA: TGTGCCAGCTCACCACAGGGACTAGCGGCCTACAATGAGCAGTTCTTC
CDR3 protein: CASSPQGLAAYNEQFF

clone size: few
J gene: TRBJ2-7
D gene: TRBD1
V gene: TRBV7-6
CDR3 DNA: TGTGCCAGCAGCCGACAGGGCCAAATCTCCTACGAGCAGTACTTC
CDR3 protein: CASSRQGQISYEQYF

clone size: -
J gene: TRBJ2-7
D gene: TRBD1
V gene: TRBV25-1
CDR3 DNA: TGTGCCAGCAGTGGGGACAGGGAGATTTACGAGCAGTACTTC
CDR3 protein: CASSGDREIYEQYF

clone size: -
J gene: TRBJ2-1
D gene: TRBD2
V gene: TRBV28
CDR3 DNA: TGTGCCAGCAGTTTGGCTAGCGGGGGGGCCAATGAGCAGTTCTTC
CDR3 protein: CASSLASGGANEQFF

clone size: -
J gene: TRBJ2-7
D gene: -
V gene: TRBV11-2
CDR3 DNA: TGTGCCAGCAGCTTAGAAGCTTTCTACGAGCAGTACTTC
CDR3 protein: CASSLEAFYEQYF

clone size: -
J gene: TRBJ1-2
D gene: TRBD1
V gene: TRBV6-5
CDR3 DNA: TGTGCCAGCAGACCTTCTGACAGGGGGGAAGGCTACACCTTC
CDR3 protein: CASRPSDRGEGYTF

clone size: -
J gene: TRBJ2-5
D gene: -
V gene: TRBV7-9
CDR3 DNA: TGTGCCAGCAGCTCAACGGACTTCCCGGAAGAGACCCAGTACTTC
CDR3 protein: CASSSTDFPEETQYF

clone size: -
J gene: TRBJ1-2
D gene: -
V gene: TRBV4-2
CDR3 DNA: TGTGCCAGCAGCCAGCCCGTAGGACACGGCGGCTACACCTTC
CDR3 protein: CASSQPVGHGGYTF

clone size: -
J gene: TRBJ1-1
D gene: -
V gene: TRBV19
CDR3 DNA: TGTGCCAGTACCACTAATGGGGGGTTGCAAGGTGAAGCTTTCTTT
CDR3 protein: CASTTNGGLQGEAFF

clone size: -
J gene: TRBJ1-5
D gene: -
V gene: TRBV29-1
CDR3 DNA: TGCAGCGTTCGAACGGGGGGAGATCAGCCCCAGCATTTT
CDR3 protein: CSVRTGGDQPQHF

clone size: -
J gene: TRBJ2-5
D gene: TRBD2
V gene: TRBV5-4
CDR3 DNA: TGTGCCAGCAGCTCCTGGACTAGCAAAGAGACCCAGTACTTC
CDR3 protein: CASSSWTSKETQYF

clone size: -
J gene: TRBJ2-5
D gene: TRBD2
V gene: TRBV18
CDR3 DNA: TGTGCCAGCTCATCCGGGGGGGCCTGGGAGACCCAGTACTTC
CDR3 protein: CASSSGGAWETQYF

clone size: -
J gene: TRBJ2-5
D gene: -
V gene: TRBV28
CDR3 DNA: TGTGCCAGCAGTTCTCTCCGGTCTAGCTTGGGGGAGACCCAGTACTTC
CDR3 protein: CASSSLRSSLGETQYF

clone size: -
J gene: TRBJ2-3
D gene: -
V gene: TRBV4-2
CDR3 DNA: TGTGCCAGCAGCCAACCTTCCCGCCAGGATACGCAGTATTTT
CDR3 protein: CASSQPSRQDTQYF

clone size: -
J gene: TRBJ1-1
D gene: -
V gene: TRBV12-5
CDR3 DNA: TGTGCTAGTGGTTTGCCCTATCGCCCAACGGACGGGGAGGAGGGCAACACTGAAGCTTTCTTT
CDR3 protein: CASGLPYRPTDGEEGNTEAFF

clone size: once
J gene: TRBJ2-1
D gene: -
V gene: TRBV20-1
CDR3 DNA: TGCAGTGCTATTTCGGGCAATGAGCAGTTCTTC
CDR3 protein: CSAISGNEQFF

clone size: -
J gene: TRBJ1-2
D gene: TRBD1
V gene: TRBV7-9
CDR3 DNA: TGTGCCAGCAGCCCAACAACGCAGACAGGGGACTATGGCTACACCTTC
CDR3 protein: CASSPTTQTGDYGYTF

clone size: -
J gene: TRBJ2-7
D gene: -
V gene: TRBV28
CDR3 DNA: TGTGCCACCACCCTAGGAGGCTCCTACGAGCAGTACTTC
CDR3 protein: CATTLGGSYEQYF